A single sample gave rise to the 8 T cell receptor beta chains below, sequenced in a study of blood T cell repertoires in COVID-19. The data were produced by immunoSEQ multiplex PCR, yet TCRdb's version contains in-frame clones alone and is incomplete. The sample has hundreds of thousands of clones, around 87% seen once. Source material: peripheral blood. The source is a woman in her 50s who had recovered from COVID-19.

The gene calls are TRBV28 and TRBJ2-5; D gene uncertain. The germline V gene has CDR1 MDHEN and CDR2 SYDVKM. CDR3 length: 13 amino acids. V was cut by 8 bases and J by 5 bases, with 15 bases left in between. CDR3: CASGIAGTETQYF. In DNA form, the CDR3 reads TGTGCCAGCGGAATAGCCGGTACCGAGACCCAGTACTTC.

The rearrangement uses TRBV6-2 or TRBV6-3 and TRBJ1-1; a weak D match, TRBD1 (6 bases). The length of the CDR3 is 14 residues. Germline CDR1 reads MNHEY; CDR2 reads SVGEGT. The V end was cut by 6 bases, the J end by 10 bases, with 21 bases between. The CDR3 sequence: CASSELRGAPTAFF. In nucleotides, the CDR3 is TGTGCCAGCAGCGAATTACGGGGGGCCCCGACAGCTTTCTTT.

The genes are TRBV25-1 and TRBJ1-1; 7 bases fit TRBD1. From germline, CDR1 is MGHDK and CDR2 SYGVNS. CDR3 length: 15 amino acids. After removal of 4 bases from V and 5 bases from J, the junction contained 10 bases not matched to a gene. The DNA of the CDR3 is TGTGCCAGCAGTGTGCTGAAAGGGGGCAGAACTGAAGCTTTCTTT. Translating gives CASSVLKGGRTEAFF.

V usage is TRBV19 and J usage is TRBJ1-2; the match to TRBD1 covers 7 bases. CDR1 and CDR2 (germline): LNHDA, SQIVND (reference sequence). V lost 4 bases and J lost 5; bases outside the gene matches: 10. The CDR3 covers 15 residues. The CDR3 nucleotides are TGTGCCAGTAGTAAACAACGGGACAGTAATTATGGCTACACCTTC. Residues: CASSKQRDSNYGYTF.

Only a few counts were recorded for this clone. The CDR3: CASSTTGTGATSYEQYF. The DNA of the CDR3 is TGTGCCAGCAGCACTACCGGGACAGGGGCCACCTCCTACGAGCAGTACTTC. This rearrangement joins TRBV27 to TRBJ2-7; 10 bases match TRBD1. CDR1 and CDR2 from the germline V gene are MNHEY and SMNVEV (reference sequence). The CDR3 spans 17 residues. The J segment lost 0 bases and the V segment lost 6 bases, leaving 11 bases of the junction unmatched.

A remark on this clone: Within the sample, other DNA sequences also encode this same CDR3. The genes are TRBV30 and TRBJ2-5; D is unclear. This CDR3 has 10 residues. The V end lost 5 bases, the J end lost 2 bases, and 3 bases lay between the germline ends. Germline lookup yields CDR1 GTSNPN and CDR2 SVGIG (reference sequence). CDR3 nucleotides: TGTGCCTGGTCTCAAGAGACCCAGTACTTC. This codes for CAWSQETQYF.

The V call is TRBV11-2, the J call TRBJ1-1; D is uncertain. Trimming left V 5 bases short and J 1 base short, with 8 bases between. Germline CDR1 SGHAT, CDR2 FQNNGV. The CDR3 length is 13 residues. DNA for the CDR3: TGTGCCAGCAGCGGTACAGCGAACACTGAAGCTTTCTTT. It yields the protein CASSGTANTEAFF.

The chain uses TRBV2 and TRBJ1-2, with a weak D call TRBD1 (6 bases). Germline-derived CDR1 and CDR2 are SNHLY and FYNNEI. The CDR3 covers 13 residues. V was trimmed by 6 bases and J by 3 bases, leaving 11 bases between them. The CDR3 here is CASRRAGDYGYTF. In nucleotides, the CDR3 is TGTGCCAGCAGGAGGGCAGGGGACTATGGCTACACCTTC.